The source of this TCR beta chain is a study of human T cells and chemical hapten exposure. Overall study context: All patients underwent weekly scalp dosing with diphenylcyclopropenone for the full roughly 25-week study. Women made up most patients, who had alopecia areata, totalis or universalis. Notes on the study in general: Expanded TCRs produced significantly more large CDR3 similarity clusters than controls did.

The time point was: patch test 1, 2 weeks after DPC sensitization. Treatment here: therapeutic diphenylcyclopropenone sensitization with weekly scalp DPC. A single record per CDR3 protein comes from TCRdb applying MiXCR to the RACE reads. The repertoire includes 150,000 to 200,000 distinct CDR3 sequences, 13% to 15% of them detected once, and less than 2% sits in the top ten. In the case of this clonotype: The target antigen is unknown.

This clonotype originated in a woman aged 25 to 39 with alopecia areata. Some clones in this sample may be carry-over from other donors' samples. This sample comprised whole blood, obtained in connection with sensitization to the hapten diphenylcyclopropenone (DPC).

CDR3 protein: CASSRDTSSYNEQFF. Here the CDR3 DNA reads TGTGCCAGCAGTCGGGACACAAGCTCCTACAATGAGCAGTTCTTC. The gene calls are TRBV28 and TRBJ2-1; tentative D call: TRBD1 (6 bases). Germline V gives CDR1 MDHEN, CDR2 SYDVKM. This CDR3 is 15 amino acids long. Trimming left V 5 bases short and J 0 bases short, with 11 bases between.